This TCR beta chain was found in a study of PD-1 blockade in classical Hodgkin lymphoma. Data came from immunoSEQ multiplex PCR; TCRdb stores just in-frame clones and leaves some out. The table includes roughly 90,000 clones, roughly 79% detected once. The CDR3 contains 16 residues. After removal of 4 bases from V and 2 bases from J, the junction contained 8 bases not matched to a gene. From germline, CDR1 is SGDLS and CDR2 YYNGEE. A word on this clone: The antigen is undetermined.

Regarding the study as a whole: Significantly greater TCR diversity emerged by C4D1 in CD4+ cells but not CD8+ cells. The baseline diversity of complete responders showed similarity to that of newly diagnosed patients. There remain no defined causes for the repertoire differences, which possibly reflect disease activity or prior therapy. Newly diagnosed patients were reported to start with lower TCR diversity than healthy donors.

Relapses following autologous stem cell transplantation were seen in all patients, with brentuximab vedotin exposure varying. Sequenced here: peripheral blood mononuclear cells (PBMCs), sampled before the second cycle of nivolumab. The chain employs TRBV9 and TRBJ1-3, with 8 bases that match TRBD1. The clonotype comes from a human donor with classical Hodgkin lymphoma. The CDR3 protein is CASSPGGRGPGNTIYF. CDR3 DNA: TGTGCCAGCAGCCCAGGGGGCAGGGGGCCTGGAAACACCATATATTTT.